This T cell receptor (beta chain) was sequenced for a study of blood T cells in healthy people across ages. Using a J-beta primer mix together with a sample-barcoded 5' primer, a second PCR was run for roughly 7 to 11 cycles. TCRdb reprocessed the 5' RACE reads via MiXCR and lists one record per CDR3 protein. Of fewer than 1,000,000 distinct CDR3 sequences listed, approximately 48% are singletons. This sequence was found in a man in his sixties in good health. Sequencing was done on a sample of blood.

This CDR3 reads CSVRDRGNTEAFF. The CDR3 DNA sequence: TGCAGCGTTCGGGACAGGGGGAACACTGAAGCTTTCTTT. The genes are TRBV29-1 and TRBJ1-1; 10 nucleotides line up with TRBD1. CDR3 length: 13 residues. Germline CDR1 is SQVTM and CDR2 is ANQGSEA. V shed 5 bases, J shed 1 base, and the junction held 1 base outside the gene matches.